The 8 T cell receptor beta chains presented below share a single source sample, sequenced in a study of blood T cell repertoires in COVID-19. Method: immunoSEQ multiplex PCR; TCRdb's copy keeps in-frame clones and lacks some. The sample contains roughly 200,000 clones, around 87% of which appear only once. Source material: peripheral blood. The receptor set was obtained from a man aged 60 to 75 who had recovered from COVID-19.

This clone was detected only once. Additional DNA sequences in this sample encode the identical CDR3. This chain connects TRBV28 to TRBJ2-7; maybe TRBD1 (5 bases). The germline CDR1 and CDR2 sequences are MDHEN and SYDVKM. This CDR3 is built from 11 residues. V lost 3 bases, J lost 5 bases, and 5 bases lay in between. CDR3: CASSFRDEQYF. The CDR3 bases are TGTGCCAGCAGTTTCAGGGACGAGCAGTACTTC.

The chain couples TRBV7-2 to TRBJ1-6; 9 nucleotides align to TRBD1. The CDR3 has 16 amino acids. Germline V gene data show CDR1 as SGHTA and CDR2 as FQGNSA. The V gene end was trimmed by 3 bases and the J gene end by 10 bases; junction bases not matched to a gene: 10. The CDR3 coding sequence is TGTGCCAGCAGCTTTTCGACAGGGGGGGGTTGGTCACCCCTCCACTTT. As protein: CASSFSTGGGWSPLHF.

This rearrangement joins TRBV19 to TRBJ1-2, with 7 bases fitting TRBD1. This CDR3 comprises 14 residues. CDR1 is LNHDA, CDR2 SQIVND, per germline (reference sequence). The J segment lost 2 bases and the V segment lost 7 bases, leaving 7 bases of the junction unmatched. Here the CDR3 DNA reads TGTGCCAGTAACAGACAGGGAAGCAACTATGGCTACACCTTC. Translation gives CASNRQGSNYGYTF.

The chain is built from TRBV27 and TRBJ1-5; D remains unclear. The CDR3 has 13 residues. Trimming pared 2 bases from V and 7 bases from J, leaving 9 bases between. CDR1 is MNHEY and CDR2 is SMNVEV in the germline V gene (reference sequence). The CDR3 spells CASSLEGRQPQHF. CDR3 sequence (DNA): TGTGCCAGCAGTTTAGAAGGGAGACAGCCCCAGCATTTT.

The chain employs TRBV7-2 and TRBJ2-2; TRBD1 aligns across 10 bases. CDR1 is SGHTA and CDR2 is FQGNSA in the germline V gene. The CDR3 loop spans 17 amino acids. V dropped 5 bases and J dropped 1; count of bases not matched to a gene: 7. The CDR3 region is CASSVDRDRGNTGELFF. The CDR3 nucleotides are TGTGCCAGCAGCGTAGACCGGGACAGGGGGAACACCGGGGAGCTGTTTTTT. The full variable domain, completed using reference TRBV7-2 and TRBJ2-2, is GAGVSQSPSNKVTEKGKDVELRCDPISGHTALYWYRQSLGQGLEFLIYFQGNSAPDKSGLPSDRFSAERTGGSVSTLTIQRTQQEDSAVYLCASSVDRDRGNTGELFFGEGSRLTVL.

This rearrangement joins TRBV19 to TRBJ1-3; 8 nucleotides match TRBD1. This CDR3 is built from 18 residues. The germline CDR1 and CDR2 sequences are LNHDA and SQIVND (reference sequence). After removal of 7 bases from V and 1 base from J, the junction contained 15 bases not matched to a gene. The CDR3 protein is CASTTTRTGLSSGNTIYF. The CDR3 DNA is TGTGCCAGTACGACGACACGGACAGGGTTGAGTTCTGGAAACACCATATATTTT. Combining the CDR3 with reference TRBV19 and TRBJ1-3 gives the whole variable domain DGGITQSPKYLFRKEGQNVTLSCEQNLNHDAMYWYRQDPGQGLRLIYYSQIVNDFQKGDIAEGYSVSREKKESFPLTVTSAQKNPTAFYLCASTTTRTGLSSGNTIYFGEGSWLTVV.

The J gene is TRBJ1-4, the V gene TRBV21-1. TRBV21-1 is a pseudogene locus. The CDR3 length is 17 residues. The CDR3 DNA reads TGTGCCAGGACAGGTGGCGGGGGGGCTGGTTTTAATGAAAAACTGTTTTTT. It translates to CARTGGGGAGFNEKLFF.

The rearrangement links TRBV11-2 to TRBJ1-1; 7 nucleotides match TRBD1. CDR3 length: 13 amino acids. V lost 4 bases to trimming and J lost 2 bases; unmatched junction nucleotides: 1. Germline CDR1 reads SGHAT; CDR2 reads FQNNGV. Here the CDR3 DNA reads TGTGCCAGCAGCTGGGACAGAAACACTGAAGCTTTCTTT. Translating it yields CASSWDRNTEAFF.